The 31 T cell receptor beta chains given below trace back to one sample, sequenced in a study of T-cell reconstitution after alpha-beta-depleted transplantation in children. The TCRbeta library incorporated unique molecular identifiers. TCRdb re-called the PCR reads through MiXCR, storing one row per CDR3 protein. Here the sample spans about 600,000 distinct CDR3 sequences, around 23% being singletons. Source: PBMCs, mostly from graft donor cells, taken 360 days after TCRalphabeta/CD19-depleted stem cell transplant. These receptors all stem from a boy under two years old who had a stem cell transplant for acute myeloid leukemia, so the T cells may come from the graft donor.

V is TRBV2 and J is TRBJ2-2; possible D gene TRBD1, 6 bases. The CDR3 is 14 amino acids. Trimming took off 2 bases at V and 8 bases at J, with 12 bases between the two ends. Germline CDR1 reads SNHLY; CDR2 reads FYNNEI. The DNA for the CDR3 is TGTGCCAGCAGTGAACGGGGACATATGGGGGAGCTGTTTTTT. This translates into CASSERGHMGELFF.

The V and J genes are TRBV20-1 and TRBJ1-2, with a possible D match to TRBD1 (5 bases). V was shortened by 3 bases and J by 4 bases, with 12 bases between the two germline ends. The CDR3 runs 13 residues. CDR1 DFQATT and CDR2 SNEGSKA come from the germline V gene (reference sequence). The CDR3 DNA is TGCAGTGCTAGCCCAATAAGGGGCTATGGCTACACCTTC. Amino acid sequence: CSASPIRGYGYTF.

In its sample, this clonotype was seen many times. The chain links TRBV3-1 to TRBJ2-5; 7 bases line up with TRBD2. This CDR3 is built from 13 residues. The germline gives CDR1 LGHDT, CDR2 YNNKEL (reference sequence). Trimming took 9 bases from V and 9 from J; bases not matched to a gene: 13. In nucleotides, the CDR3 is TGTGCCAGTGACGAAAGAGCGGGGTGGGCCCAGTACTTC. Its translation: CASDERAGWAQYF.

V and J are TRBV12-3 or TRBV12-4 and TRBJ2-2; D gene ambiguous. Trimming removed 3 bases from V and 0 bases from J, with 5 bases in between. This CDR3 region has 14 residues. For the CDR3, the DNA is TGTGCCAGCAGTTTTCAGTCGAACACCGGGGAGCTGTTTTTT. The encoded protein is CASSFQSNTGELFF.

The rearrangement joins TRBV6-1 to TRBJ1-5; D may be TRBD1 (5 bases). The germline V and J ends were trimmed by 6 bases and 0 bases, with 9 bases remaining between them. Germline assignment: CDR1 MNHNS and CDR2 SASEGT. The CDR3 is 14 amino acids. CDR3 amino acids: CASSGAYSNQPQHF. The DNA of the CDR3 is TGTGCCAGCAGCGGGGCGTATAGCAATCAGCCCCAGCATTTT.

CDR3 protein: CSARPDRGQGYTF. CDR3 DNA: TGCAGTGCTAGGCCCGACAGGGGGCAGGGCTACACCTTC. This chain joins TRBV20-1 and TRBJ1-2; 10 bases line up with TRBD1. Germline values: CDR1 DFQATT, CDR2 SNEGSKA (reference sequence). The junction had 6 bases not matched to a gene; V was cut back by 3 bases and J by 8 bases. The CDR3 spans 13 residues.

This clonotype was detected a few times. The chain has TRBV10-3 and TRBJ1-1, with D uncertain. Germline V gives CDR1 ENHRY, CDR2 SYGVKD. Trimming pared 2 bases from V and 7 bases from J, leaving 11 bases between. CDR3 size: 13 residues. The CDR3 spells CAISEPYNHEAFF. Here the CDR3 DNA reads TGTGCCATCAGTGAGCCCTACAACCATGAAGCTTTCTTT.

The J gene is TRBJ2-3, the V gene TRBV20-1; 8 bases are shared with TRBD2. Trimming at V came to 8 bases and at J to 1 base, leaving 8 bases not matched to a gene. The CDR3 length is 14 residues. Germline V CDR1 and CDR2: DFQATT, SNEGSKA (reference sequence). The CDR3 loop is CSRNSGEGTDTQYF. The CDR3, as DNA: TGCAGTCGCAATAGCGGGGAGGGCACAGATACGCAGTATTTT.

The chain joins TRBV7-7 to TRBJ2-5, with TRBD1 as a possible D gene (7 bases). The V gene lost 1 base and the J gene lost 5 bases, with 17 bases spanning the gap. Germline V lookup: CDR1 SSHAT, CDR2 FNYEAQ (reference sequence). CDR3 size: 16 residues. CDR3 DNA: TGTGCCAGCAGCTTAGTCCCTCTGACAGGGAGGGAGACCCAGTACTTC. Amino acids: CASSLVPLTGRETQYF.

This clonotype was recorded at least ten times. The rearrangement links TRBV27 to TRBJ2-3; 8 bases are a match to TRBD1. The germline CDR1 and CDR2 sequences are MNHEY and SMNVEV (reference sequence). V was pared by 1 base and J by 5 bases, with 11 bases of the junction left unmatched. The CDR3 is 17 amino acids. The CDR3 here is CASSLYPLQGAVDTQYF. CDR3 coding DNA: TGTGCCAGCAGTTTATACCCCCTGCAGGGGGCTGTAGATACGCAGTATTTT.

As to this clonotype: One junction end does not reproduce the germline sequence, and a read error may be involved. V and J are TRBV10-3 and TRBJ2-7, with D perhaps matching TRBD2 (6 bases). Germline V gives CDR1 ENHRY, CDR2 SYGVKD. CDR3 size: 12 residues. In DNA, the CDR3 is TGTGCCATCAGTGAGTCGTCCCGGGACTTTTTTTTC. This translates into CAISESSRDFFF.

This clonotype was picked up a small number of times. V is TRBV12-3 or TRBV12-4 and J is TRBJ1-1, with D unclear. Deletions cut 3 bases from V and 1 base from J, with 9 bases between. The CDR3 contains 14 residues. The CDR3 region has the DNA TGTGCCAGCAGTTTTAGAGGGTCGAACACTGAAGCTTTCTTT. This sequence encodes CASSFRGSNTEAFF.

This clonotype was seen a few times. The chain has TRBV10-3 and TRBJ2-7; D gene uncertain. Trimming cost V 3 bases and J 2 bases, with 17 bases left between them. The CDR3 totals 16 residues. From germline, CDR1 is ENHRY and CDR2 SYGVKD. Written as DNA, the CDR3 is TGTGCCATCAGTGACTTCACCTTAGACGTTGCCTACGAGCAGTACTTC. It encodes CAISDFTLDVAYEQYF.

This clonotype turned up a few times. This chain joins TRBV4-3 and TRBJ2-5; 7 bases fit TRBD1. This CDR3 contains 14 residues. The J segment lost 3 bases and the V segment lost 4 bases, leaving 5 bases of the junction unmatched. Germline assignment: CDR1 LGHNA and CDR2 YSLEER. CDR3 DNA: TGCGCCAGCAGCCCAACAGGGGCAGAAGAGACCCAGTACTTC. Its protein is CASSPTGAEETQYF.

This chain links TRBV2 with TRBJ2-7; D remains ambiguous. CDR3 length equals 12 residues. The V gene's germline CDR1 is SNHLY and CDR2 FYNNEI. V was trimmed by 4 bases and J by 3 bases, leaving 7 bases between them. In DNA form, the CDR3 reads TGTGCCAGCAGTGGTATGGACTACGAGCAGTACGTC. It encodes CASSGMDYEQYV.

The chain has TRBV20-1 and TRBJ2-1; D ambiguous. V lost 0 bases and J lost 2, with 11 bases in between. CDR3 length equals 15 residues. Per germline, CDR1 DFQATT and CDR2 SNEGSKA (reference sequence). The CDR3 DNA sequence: TGCAGTGCTAGAGATTCCGCCAGCGCCTACAATGAGCAGTTCTTC. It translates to CSARDSASAYNEQFF.

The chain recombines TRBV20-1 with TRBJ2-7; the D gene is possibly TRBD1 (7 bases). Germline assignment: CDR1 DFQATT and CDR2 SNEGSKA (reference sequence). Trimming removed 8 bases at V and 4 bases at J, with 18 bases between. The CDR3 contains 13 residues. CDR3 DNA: TGCAGTCCTCAGGGGGAAGGGGGGTACGAGCAGTACTTC. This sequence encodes CSPQGEGGYEQYF.

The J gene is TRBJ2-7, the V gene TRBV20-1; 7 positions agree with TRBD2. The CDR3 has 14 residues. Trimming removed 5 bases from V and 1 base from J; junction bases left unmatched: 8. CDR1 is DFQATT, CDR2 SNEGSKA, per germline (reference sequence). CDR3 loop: CSAGPRGGSYEQYF. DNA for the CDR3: TGCAGTGCTGGGCCGAGGGGAGGGTCCTACGAGCAGTACTTC.

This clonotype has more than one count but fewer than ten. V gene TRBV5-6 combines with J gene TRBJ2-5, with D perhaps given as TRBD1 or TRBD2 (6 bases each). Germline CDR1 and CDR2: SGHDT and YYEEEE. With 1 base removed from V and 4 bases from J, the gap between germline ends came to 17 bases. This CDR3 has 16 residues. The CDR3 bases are TGTGCCAGCAGCTTGTCGGGGGACATTGGGAGAGAGACCCAGTACTTC. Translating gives CASSLSGDIGRETQYF. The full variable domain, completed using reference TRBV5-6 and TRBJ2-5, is DAGVTQSPTHLIKTRGQQVTLRCSPKSGHDTVSWYQQALGQGPQFIFQYYEEEERQRGNFPDRFSGHQFPNYSSELNVNALLLGDSALYLCASSLSGDIGRETQYFGPGTRLLVL.

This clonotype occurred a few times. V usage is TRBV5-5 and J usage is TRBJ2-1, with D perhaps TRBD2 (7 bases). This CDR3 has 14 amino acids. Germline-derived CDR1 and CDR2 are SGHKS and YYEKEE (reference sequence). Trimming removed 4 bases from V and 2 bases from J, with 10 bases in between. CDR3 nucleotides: TGTGCCAGCAGCCCGCGGGGGCCCTACAATGAGCAGTTCTTC. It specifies CASSPRGPYNEQFF.

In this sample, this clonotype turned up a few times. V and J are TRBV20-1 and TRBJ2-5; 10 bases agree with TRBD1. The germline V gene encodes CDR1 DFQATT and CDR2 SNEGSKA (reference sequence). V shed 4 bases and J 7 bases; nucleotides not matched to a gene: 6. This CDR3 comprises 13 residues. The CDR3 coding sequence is TGCAGTGCTACCGGGACAGGGGTATGGACCCAGTACTTC. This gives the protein CSATGTGVWTQYF.

This chain's CDR3 is CASSFHFTDTQYF. Here the CDR3 DNA reads TGTGCCAGCAGCTTCCATTTCACAGATACGCAGTATTTT. The gene calls are TRBV7-9 and TRBJ2-3; D is ambiguous. Germline V gene data show CDR1 as SEHNR and CDR2 as FQNEAQ (reference sequence). CDR3 length: 13 residues. Trimming cost V 3 bases and J 2 bases, with 6 bases left between them. Looking up the rest from reference TRBV7-9 and TRBJ2-3 gives the full variable domain: DTGVSQNPRHKITKRGQNVTFRCDPISEHNRLYWYRQTLGQGPEFLTYFQNEAQLEKSRLLSDRFSAERPKGSFSTLEIQRTEQGDSAMYLCASSFHFTDTQYFGPGTRLTVL.

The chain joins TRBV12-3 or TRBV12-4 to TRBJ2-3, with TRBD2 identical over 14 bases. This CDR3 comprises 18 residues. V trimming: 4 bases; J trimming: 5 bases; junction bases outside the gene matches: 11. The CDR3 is CASSYQAGLAGEIDTQYF. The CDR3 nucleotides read TGTGCCAGCAGTTATCAAGCGGGACTAGCGGGGGAGATAGATACGCAGTATTTT.

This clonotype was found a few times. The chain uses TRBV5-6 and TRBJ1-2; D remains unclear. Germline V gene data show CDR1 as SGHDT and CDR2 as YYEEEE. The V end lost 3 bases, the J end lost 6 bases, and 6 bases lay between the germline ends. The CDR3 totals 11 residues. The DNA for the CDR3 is TGTGCCAGCAGCTCGGGCCATGGCTACACCTTC. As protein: CASSSGHGYTF.

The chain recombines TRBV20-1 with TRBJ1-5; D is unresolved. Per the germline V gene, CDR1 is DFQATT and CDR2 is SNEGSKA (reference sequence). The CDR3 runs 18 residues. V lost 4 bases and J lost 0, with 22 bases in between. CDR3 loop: CSAKVLQFFEDSNQPQHF. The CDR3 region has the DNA TGCAGTGCTAAAGTGCTCCAATTTTTTGAGGATAGCAATCAGCCCCAGCATTTT.

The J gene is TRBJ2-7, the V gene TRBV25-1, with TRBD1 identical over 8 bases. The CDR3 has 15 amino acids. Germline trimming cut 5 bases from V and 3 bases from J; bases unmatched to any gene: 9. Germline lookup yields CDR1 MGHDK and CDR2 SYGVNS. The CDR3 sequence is CASSPTGERRYEQYF. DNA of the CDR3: TGTGCCAGCAGTCCGACAGGGGAGCGACGCTACGAGCAGTACTTC.

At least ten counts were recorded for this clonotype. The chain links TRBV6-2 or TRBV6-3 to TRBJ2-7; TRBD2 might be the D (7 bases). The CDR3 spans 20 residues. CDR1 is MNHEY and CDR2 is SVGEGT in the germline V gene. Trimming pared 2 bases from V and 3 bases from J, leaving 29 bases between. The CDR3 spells CASSYQHRPTSGTLDYEQYF. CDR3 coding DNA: TGTGCCAGCAGTTACCAACACAGACCTACCAGCGGGACACTCGACTACGAGCAGTACTTC.

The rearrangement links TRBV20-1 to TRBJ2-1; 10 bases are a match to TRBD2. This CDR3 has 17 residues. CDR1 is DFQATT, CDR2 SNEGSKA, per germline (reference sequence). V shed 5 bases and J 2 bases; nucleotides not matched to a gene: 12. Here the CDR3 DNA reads TGCAGTGCTTCACCTAGCGGGGGCCTGAAAACCTACAATGAGCAGTTCTTC. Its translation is CSASPSGGLKTYNEQFF.

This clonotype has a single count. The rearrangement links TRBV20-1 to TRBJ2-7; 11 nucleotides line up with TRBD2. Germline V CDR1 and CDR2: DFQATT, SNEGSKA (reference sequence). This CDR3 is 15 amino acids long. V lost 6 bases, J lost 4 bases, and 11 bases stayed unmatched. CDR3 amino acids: CSAISVAGGPYEQYF. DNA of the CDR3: TGCAGTGCCATTTCTGTAGCGGGGGGGCCATACGAGCAGTACTTC.

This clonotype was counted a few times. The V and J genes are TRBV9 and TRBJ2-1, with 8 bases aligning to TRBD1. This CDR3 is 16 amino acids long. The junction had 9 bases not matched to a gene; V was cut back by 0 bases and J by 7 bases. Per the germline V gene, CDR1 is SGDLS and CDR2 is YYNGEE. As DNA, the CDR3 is TGTGCCAGCAGCGTAGGGACAGGGATATGGGAGAATGAGCAGTTCTTC. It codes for CASSVGTGIWENEQFF.

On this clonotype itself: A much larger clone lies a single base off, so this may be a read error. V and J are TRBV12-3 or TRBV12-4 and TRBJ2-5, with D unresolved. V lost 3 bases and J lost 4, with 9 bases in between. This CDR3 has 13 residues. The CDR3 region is CASSLNRRETQYF. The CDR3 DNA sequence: TGTGCCAGCAGTTTGAACAGAAGAGAGACCCAGTACTTC.